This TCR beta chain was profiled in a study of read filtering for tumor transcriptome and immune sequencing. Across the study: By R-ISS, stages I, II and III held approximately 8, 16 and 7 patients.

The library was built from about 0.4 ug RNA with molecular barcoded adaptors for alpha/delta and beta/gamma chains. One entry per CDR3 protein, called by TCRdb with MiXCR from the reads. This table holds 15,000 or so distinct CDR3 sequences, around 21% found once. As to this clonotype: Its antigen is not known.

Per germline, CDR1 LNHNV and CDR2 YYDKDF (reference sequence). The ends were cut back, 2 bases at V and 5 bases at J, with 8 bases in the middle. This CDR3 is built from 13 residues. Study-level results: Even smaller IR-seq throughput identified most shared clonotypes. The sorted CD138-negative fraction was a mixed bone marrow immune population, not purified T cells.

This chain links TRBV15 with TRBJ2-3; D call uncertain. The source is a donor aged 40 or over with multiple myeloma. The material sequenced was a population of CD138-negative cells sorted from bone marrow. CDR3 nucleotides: TGTGCCACCAGCAGACAAAGGTTAGATACGCAGTATTTT. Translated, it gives CATSRQRLDTQYF.